The TCR beta chain under discussion was sequenced for a study of identical twins. MiXCR was run by TCRdb on the 5' RACE reads, yielding one entry per CDR3 protein. The data hold approximately 230,000 distinct CDR3 sequences, with about 6.7% observed a single time. This CDR3 spans 13 amino acids. CDR1 SNHLY and CDR2 FYNNEI come from the germline V gene. V lost 8 bases and J 15 bases, leaving 23 bases between the germline ends. Separately, the same data were catalogued under a study of T cells expressing NK-cell markers.

Input material: CD8+ T cells sorted from blood. The chain is built from TRBV2 and TRBJ2-1; maybe TRBD2 (6 bases). The origin of this receptor is a woman aged 18 to 35 in good health. The chain's CDR3 is CASPAEAREVPFF. The CDR3 DNA is TGTGCCAGCCCAGCGGAAGCGAGGGAGGTTCCGTTCTTC.